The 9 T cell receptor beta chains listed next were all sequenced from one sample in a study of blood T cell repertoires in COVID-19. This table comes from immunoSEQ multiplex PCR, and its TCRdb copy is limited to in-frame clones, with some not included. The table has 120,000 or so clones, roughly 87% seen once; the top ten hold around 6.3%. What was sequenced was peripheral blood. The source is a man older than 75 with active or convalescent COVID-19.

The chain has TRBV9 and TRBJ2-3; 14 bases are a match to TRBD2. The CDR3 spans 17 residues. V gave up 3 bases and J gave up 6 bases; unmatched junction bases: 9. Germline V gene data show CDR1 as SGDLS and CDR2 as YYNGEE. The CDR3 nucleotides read TGTGCCAGCAGCGCGAGCGGGACTAGCGGGAGTGGGGATACGCAGTATTTT. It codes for CASSASGTSGSGDTQYF.

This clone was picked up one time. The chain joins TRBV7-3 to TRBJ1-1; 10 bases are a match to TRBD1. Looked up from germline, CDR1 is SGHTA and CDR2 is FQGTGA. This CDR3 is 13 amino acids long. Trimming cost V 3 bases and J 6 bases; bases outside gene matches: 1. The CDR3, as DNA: TGTGCCAGCAGCTTTGGACAGGGGGCTGAAGCTTTCTTT. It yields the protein CASSFGQGAEAFF.

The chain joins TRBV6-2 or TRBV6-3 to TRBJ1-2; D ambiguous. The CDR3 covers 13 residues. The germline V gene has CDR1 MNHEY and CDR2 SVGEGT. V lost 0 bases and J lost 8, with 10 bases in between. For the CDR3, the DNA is TGTGCCAGCAGTTACTCGACTCCCACGGGCTACACCTTC. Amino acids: CASSYSTPTGYTF.

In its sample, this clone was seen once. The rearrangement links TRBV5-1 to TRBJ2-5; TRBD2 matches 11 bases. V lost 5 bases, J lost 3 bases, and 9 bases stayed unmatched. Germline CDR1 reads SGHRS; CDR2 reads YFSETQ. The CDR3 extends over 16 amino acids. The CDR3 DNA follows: TGCGCCAGCAGACTAGTCGGACTAGCGGGTAAAGAGACCCAGTACTTC. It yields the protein CASRLVGLAGKETQYF. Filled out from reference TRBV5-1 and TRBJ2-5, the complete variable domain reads KAGVTQTPRYLIKTRGQQVTLSCSPISGHRSVSWYQQTPGQGLQFLFEYFSETQRNKGNFPGRFSGRQFSNSRSEMNVSTLELGDSALYLCASRLVGLAGKETQYFGPGTRLLVL.

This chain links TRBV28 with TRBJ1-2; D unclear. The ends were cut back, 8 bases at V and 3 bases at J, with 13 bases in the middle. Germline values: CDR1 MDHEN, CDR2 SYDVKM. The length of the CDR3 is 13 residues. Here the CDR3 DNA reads TGTGCCAGCCGTACCGCGGGAGACTATGGCTACACCTTC. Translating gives CASRTAGDYGYTF.

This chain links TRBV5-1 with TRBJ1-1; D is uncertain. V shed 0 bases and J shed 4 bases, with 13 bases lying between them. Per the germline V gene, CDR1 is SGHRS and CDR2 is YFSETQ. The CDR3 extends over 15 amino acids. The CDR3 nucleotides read TGCGCCAGCAGCTTGGTTACGGGGAGAGGCACTGAAGCTTTCTTT. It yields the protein CASSLVTGRGTEAFF.

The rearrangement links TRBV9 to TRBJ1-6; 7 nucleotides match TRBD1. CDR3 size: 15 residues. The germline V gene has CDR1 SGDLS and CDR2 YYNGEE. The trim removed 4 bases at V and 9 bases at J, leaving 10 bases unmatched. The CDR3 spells CASSPQTGWGSPLHF. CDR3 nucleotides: TGTGCCAGCAGCCCCCAGACAGGGTGGGGTTCACCCCTCCACTTT.

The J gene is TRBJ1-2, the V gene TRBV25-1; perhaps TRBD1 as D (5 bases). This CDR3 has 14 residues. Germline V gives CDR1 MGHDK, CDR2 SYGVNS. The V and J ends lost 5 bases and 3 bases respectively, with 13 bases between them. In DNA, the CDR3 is TGTGCCAGCAGTCAGGCAGGGATGCACTATGGCTACACCTTC. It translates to CASSQAGMHYGYTF.

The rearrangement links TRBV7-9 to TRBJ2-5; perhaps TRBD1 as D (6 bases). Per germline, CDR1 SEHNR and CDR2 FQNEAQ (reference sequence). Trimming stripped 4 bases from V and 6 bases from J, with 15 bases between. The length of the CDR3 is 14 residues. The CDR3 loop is CASSSEGGSKTQYF. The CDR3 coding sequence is TGTGCCAGCAGCTCAGAAGGGGGATCGAAGACCCAGTACTTC.